A selection of T cell receptor beta chains follows, all from one sample in a study of Ad26.COV2.S vaccination and SARS-CoV-2 variants. Measured with immunoSEQ multiplex PCR; TCRdb has only the in-frame clones, and not every one. The sample holds 360,000 or so clones, around 91% seen once. Here the sequenced sample was peripheral blood, taken in a trial of Ad26.COV2.S vaccine versus placebo. The receptors originated from a person aged 18-60 years who received the Ad26.COV2.S COVID-19 vaccine or a placebo. Both conserved end residues are part of each CDR3. The order of the fields is V gene, D gene, clone size, J gene, CDR3 DNA, CDR3 protein. A D gene is named only where the DNA matches it firmly. Expanded clones get a size class; other rows say once, few or many, or leave the size out.

TRBV4-2	NA	NA	TRBJ2-3	TGTGCCAGCAGCCAAGAGTTCGCAGATACGCAGTATTTT	CASSQEFADTQYF
TRBV5-5	NA	NA	TRBJ1-5	TGTGCCAGCAGTCCCGGGGGCCAAAATCAGCCCCAGCATTTT	CASSPGGQNQPQHF
TRBV18	NA	NA	TRBJ2-3	TGTGCCAGCTCACCGTCCGGGCGGACAGATACGCAGTATTTT	CASSPSGRTDTQYF
TRBV4-1	TRBD2	NA	TRBJ2-3	TGCGCCAGCAGCCGGGATCAATTAGGGACTAGCGGGAGGGCAGATACGCAGTATTTT	CASSRDQLGTSGRADTQYF
TRBV6-1	NA	NA	TRBJ1-5	TGTGCCAGCAGTGAACCGCCCCAGCCCCAGCATTTT	CASSEPPQPQHF
TRBV19	NA	once	TRBJ2-2	TGTGCCAGTAAGGGTGGGTCGGGTCTCCATACCGGGGAGCTGTTTTTT	CASKGGSGLHTGELFF
TRBV5-1	TRBD2	NA	TRBJ2-2	TGCGCCAGCAGCTTGACGGGAGGCACCGGGGAGCTGTTTTTT	CASSLTGGTGELFF
TRBV30	TRBD1	NA	TRBJ1-2	TGTGCCTGTCCGGGACAGGGATCCGGCTACACCTTC	CACPGQGSGYTF
TRBV7-2	NA	NA	TRBJ2-6	TGTGCCAGCAGCTTAGGCAGGGGCTCGCCTCTAGGGGCCAACGTCCTGACTTTC	CASSLGRGSPLGANVLTF
TRBV4-1	NA	NA	TRBJ2-4	TGCGCCAGCAGCCAAGAGAACATTCAGTACTTC	CASSQENIQYF
TRBV14	NA	NA	TRBJ1-1	TGTGCCAGCAGCCATCAAGGGGCCCTTGGGGCTTTCTTT	CASSHQGALGAFF